This entry lists 22 T cell receptor beta chains sequenced from one sample in a study of identical twins. Each CDR3 protein is one row after TCRdb ran MiXCR on the 5' RACE reads. The repertoire holds some 710,000 distinct CDR3 sequences, with around 6.1% as singletons. The sample was naive T cells sorted from blood. The origin of the receptors is a man between 18 and 35 years old in good health.

V usage is TRBV12-3 or TRBV12-4 and J usage is TRBJ2-6; D is unresolved. This CDR3 spans 13 amino acids. The V end was cut by 5 bases, the J end by 2 bases, with 4 bases between. The CDR3 region has the DNA TGTGCCAGCAGTGATGCTGGGGCCAACGTCCTGACTTTC. The encoded protein is CASSDAGANVLTF.

For this clonotype: The conserved phenylalanine or tryptophan normally closing the CDR3 is absent here, so this likely arose from a read error. The J gene is TRBJ2-3, the V gene TRBV5-1; D remains ambiguous. Between the trimmed V and J ends, which lost 0 bases and 1 base, there was a span of 3 bases. Per the germline V gene, CDR1 is SGHRS and CDR2 is YFSETQ. There are 13 residues in the CDR3. This CDR3 reads CASSLGGTDTQYC. The CDR3 nucleotides are TGCGCCAGCAGCTTGGGGGGCACAGATACGCAGTATTGT.

In this sample, this clonotype turned up many times. The chain uses TRBV7-9 and TRBJ2-7; the D gene is possibly TRBD2 (6 bases). Looked up from germline, CDR1 is SEHNR and CDR2 is FQNEAQ (reference sequence). CDR3 length equals 11 residues. CDR3: CAAGTTYEQYF. The CDR3 region has the DNA TGTGCTGCGGGGACGACCTACGAGCAGTACTTC.

This clonotype was observed at least ten times. The V and J genes are TRBV28 and TRBJ1-4; 7 positions match TRBD1. Per germline, CDR1 MDHEN and CDR2 SYDVKM. This CDR3 spans 17 amino acids. The V and J ends lost 4 bases and 0 bases, in that order; junction bases with no gene match: 8. The CDR3: CASSSPQGVATNEKLFF. The CDR3 bases are TGTGCCAGCAGTTCCCCCCAGGGGGTAGCAACTAATGAAAAACTGTTTTTT.

This clonotype turned up a few times. The chain employs TRBV28 and TRBJ2-5; TRBD2 might be the D (5 bases). The V end was cut by 2 bases, the J end by 1 base, with 11 bases between. This CDR3 has 15 residues. From germline, CDR1 is MDHEN and CDR2 SYDVKM. The CDR3 sequence: CASSLGVTTQETQYF. CDR3 nucleotide sequence: TGTGCCAGCAGTTTAGGTGTGACTACCCAAGAGACCCAGTACTTC.

This clonotype was picked up a small number of times. The chain combines TRBV7-9 with TRBJ2-3; D may be TRBD2 (6 bases). Trimming removed 5 bases at V and 7 bases at J, with 22 bases between. Germline-derived CDR1 and CDR2 are SEHNR and FQNEAQ (reference sequence). The length of the CDR3 is 16 residues. The CDR3 is CASSPRGSPGVYTQYF. The CDR3 DNA reads TGTGCCAGCAGCCCCCGTGGTAGCCCGGGGGTTTATACGCAGTATTTT.

The chain couples TRBV10-3 to TRBJ1-2; D ambiguous. There are 16 residues in the CDR3. Trimming took 0 bases from V and 3 from J, leaving 14 bases between them. Per germline, CDR1 ENHRY and CDR2 SYGVKD. CDR3 amino acids: CAISESLVRGYYGYTF. CDR3 DNA sequence: TGTGCCATCAGTGAGTCGTTGGTTCGGGGATACTATGGCTACACCTTC.

This clonotype was found a few times. The J gene is TRBJ2-7, the V gene TRBV11-2; 15 nucleotides line up with TRBD2. Per the germline V gene, CDR1 is SGHAT and CDR2 is FQNNGV. After removal of 1 base from V and 0 bases from J, the junction contained 4 bases not matched to a gene. The CDR3 has 18 amino acids. CDR3 region: CASSLVGLAGGSSYEQYF. In nucleotides, the CDR3 is TGTGCCAGCAGCTTAGTTGGACTAGCGGGAGGGAGCTCCTACGAGCAGTACTTC.

This clonotype was observed a few times. The chain has TRBV5-5 and TRBJ2-7, with TRBD2 matching 10 bases. CDR3 size: 14 residues. V gave up 4 bases and J gave up 5 bases; unmatched junction bases: 6. Germline V gives CDR1 SGHKS, CDR2 YYEKEE (reference sequence). CDR3 in DNA: TGTGCCAGCAGCAGGACTAGCGGAGCGAACGAGCAGTACGTC. Translation gives CASSRTSGANEQYV.

The chain links TRBV20-1 to TRBJ2-5; no firm D call. V lost 0 bases and J 1 base, leaving 12 bases between the germline ends. CDR1 and CDR2 (germline): DFQATT, SNEGSKA (reference sequence). This CDR3 region has 15 residues. CDR3 nucleotide sequence: TGCAGTGCTAGAGATGTCCCCCCAGGCCAAGAGACCCAGTACTTC. It specifies CSARDVPPGQETQYF.

Details on this clonotype: A junction boundary mismatches the germline segment, possibly from a read error. The J gene is TRBJ2-3, the V gene TRBV27; 8 nucleotides line up with TRBD2. The CDR3 runs 14 residues. CDR1 is MNHEY, CDR2 SMNVEV, per germline (reference sequence). Here the CDR3 DNA reads TGTGCCAGCAGTTCCCGGACTAGCACAGATCCGCAGTATTTT. Translating gives CASSSRTSTDPQYF.

This clonotype has just a few counts. V gene TRBV7-9 combines with J gene TRBJ2-2; D perhaps matches TRBD2 (5 bases). Germline CDR1 is SEHNR and CDR2 is FQNEAQ (reference sequence). The length of the CDR3 is 13 residues. V gave up 3 bases and J gave up 6 bases, with 8 bases separating them. CDR3 in amino acids: CASSFSAAGELFF. CDR3 coding DNA: TGTGCCAGCAGCTTTAGCGCGGCCGGGGAGCTGTTTTTT.

The V call is TRBV11-2, the J call TRBJ2-5; D is possibly TRBD1 or TRBD2 (5 bases each). The germline V gene encodes CDR1 SGHAT and CDR2 FQNNGV. CDR3 length equals 15 residues. V gave up 6 bases and J gave up 4 bases, with 18 bases separating them. The CDR3 DNA is TGTGCCAGCAGTCTAGTGGGACCATCCGGAGAGACCCAGTACTTC. Protein: CASSLVGPSGETQYF.

The sample holds many counts of this clonotype. This rearrangement joins TRBV5-1 to TRBJ2-1, with 9 bases lining up with TRBD1. Germline lookup yields CDR1 SGHRS and CDR2 YFSETQ. J lost 4 bases, V lost 0 bases, and 5 bases had no gene match. CDR3 length: 16 residues. CDR3 nucleotide sequence: TGCGCCAGCAGCTTGGCCGGGGGGACAGGGTACAATGAGCAGTTCTTC. It encodes CASSLAGGTGYNEQFF.

This clonotype was observed at least ten times. The V gene is TRBV6-1, the J gene TRBJ2-7; 9 bases are a match to TRBD2. This CDR3 comprises 14 residues. In germline, CDR1 is MNHNS, CDR2 SASEGT. V lost 6 bases to trimming and J lost 2 bases; unmatched junction nucleotides: 5. CDR3 region: CASSTTSGTYEQYF. The CDR3 nucleotides read TGTGCCAGCAGCACGACTAGCGGAACCTACGAGCAGTACTTC.

This clonotype was detected ten times or more. The V gene is TRBV7-2, the J gene TRBJ2-1; possible D gene TRBD1, 6 bases. The CDR3 is 13 residues long. Germline assignment: CDR1 SGHTA and CDR2 FQGNSA. Trimming shortened V by 5 bases and J by 5 bases, and 10 bases separated the two germline ends. This chain's CDR3 is CASSPGTNNEQFF. In nucleotides, the CDR3 is TGTGCCAGCAGCCCGGGGACAAACAATGAGCAGTTCTTC.

This clonotype was detected a few times. The chain has TRBV7-2 and TRBJ2-5; D gene unclear. CDR1 and CDR2 (germline): SGHTA, FQGNSA. The CDR3 runs 12 residues. V shed 6 bases and J shed 5 bases, with 10 bases lying between them. The CDR3 reads CASSPFRETQYF. The CDR3 DNA follows: TGTGCCAGCAGTCCCTTCCGGGAGACCCAGTACTTC. The complete variable domain, with remaining parts taken from reference TRBV7-2 and TRBJ2-5, reads GAGVSQSPSNKVTEKGKDVELRCDPISGHTALYWYRQSLGQGLEFLIYFQGNSAPDKSGLPSDRFSAERTGGSVSTLTIQRTQQEDSAVYLCASSPFRETQYFGPGTRLLVL.

This clonotype has ten or more counts. The chain recombines TRBV9 with TRBJ2-1; TRBD2 matches at 8 bases. V shed 0 bases and J 2 bases; nucleotides not matched to a gene: 4. There are 16 residues in the CDR3. Germline assignment: CDR1 SGDLS and CDR2 YYNGEE. CDR3: CASSVGNSGTYNEQFF. CDR3 sequence (DNA): TGTGCCAGCAGCGTAGGTAATAGCGGGACCTACAATGAGCAGTTCTTC.

This clonotype was counted at least ten times. Written as DNA, the CDR3 is TGCAGTGCCCCCCCGGCACAGGGTTCACCCCTCCACTTT. Protein product: CSAPPAQGSPLHF. The chain uses TRBV20-1 and TRBJ1-6, with D possibly matching TRBD1 (6 bases). The germline V gene encodes CDR1 DFQATT and CDR2 SNEGSKA (reference sequence). The CDR3 sequence is 13 residues long. V lost 6 bases and J lost 9, with 15 bases in between.

V is TRBV9 and J is TRBJ2-1; D gene ambiguous. The germline gives CDR1 SGDLS, CDR2 YYNGEE. The CDR3 is 14 residues long. V shed 0 bases and J shed 4 bases, with 8 bases lying between them. CDR3 bases: TGTGCCAGCAGCGTAGCGCCAGATTACAATGAGCAGTTCTTC. Amino acid sequence: CASSVAPDYNEQFF.

This clonotype was picked up many times. This chain links TRBV20-1 with TRBJ1-6; possible D gene TRBD1, 6 bases. The CDR3 spans 15 residues. Germline-derived CDR1 and CDR2 are DFQATT and SNEGSKA (reference sequence). V lost 6 bases to trimming and J lost 6 bases, with 18 bases between them. The CDR3 bases are TGCAGTGCCCTGGTGGTGACAGGAGGTAATTCACCCCTCCACTTT. Translating it yields CSALVVTGGNSPLHF.

In this sample, this clonotype turned up many times. The chain has TRBV24-1 and TRBJ2-1; no definite D call. The germline V gene has CDR1 KGHDR and CDR2 SFDVKD. Trimming took 1 base from V and 10 from J, leaving 4 bases between them. CDR3 length equals 11 residues. The DNA of the CDR3 is TGTGCCACCAGTGATTTTTTAGAGCAGTTCTTC. Amino acid sequence: CATSDFLEQFF.